Below, 18 T cell receptor beta chains from the same sample are listed, as sequenced in a study of shared clonotypes between healthy human individuals. Assay used: immunoSEQ multiplex PCR; TCRdb lists only in-frame clones, some missing. Of millions of clones listed, about 95% are singletons. Naive CD8 cells lacked CD45RO and underwent positive selection for CCR7, leaving out terminally differentiated effector memory CD45RA+ cells. The sequenced sample was naive CD8+ T cells sorted from blood. Receptors originate from a man aged 18 to 29 in good health.

This chain uses TRBV5-1 with TRBJ2-1; possibly TRBD2 for D (5 bases). The CDR3 sequence is 15 residues long. Germline CDR1 reads SGHRS; CDR2 reads YFSETQ. The V gene lost 0 bases and the J gene lost 7 bases, with 14 bases spanning the gap. For the CDR3, the DNA is TGCGCCAGCAGCTTGGCTGTTGGACTGACAAATGAGCAGTTCTTC. Translating gives CASSLAVGLTNEQFF.

Remarks on this clone: The same CDR3 is also encoded by other DNA sequences in this sample. The rearrangement joins TRBV6-5 to TRBJ2-7, with no clear D. The CDR3 is made up of 13 amino acids. Germline lookup yields CDR1 MNHEY and CDR2 SVGAGI. Trimming took off 2 bases at V and 3 bases at J, with 8 bases between the two ends. The DNA of the CDR3 is TGTGCCAGCAGTTACGCGGCCAGCTACGAGCAGTACTTC. Its translation is CASSYAASYEQYF.

The genes are TRBV6-5 and TRBJ2-7, with 7 bases aligning to TRBD1. The V segment lost 5 bases and the J segment 1 base; nucleotides outside the gene matches: 8. The germline gives CDR1 MNHEY, CDR2 SVGAGI. This CDR3 region has 15 residues. The CDR3, as DNA: TGTGCCAGCAGTAAAGACAGGGACCTATCCTACGAGCAGTACTTC. Translating gives CASSKDRDLSYEQYF.

The gene calls are TRBV7-9 and TRBJ1-1, with a tentative D call TRBD1 (5 bases). The V and J ends lost 5 bases and 11 bases respectively, with 15 bases between them. CDR3 length: 12 amino acids. Germline loops: CDR1 SEHNR, CDR2 FQNEAQ (reference sequence). The CDR3 nucleotides read TGTGCCAGCAGCAGTGGGACCCTAGAGGCTTTCTTT. Protein sequence: CASSSGTLEAFF. The full variable domain, rest sourced from reference TRBV7-9 and TRBJ1-1, is DTGVSQNPRHKITKRGQNVTFRCDPISEHNRLYWYRQTLGQGPEFLTYFQNEAQLEKSRLLSDRFSAERPKGSFSTLEIQRTEQGDSAMYLCASSSGTLEAFFGQGTRLTVV.

In this sample, this clone turned up once. This chain connects TRBV5-6 to TRBJ1-1; 7 nucleotides line up with TRBD1. The J segment lost 7 bases and the V segment lost 0 bases, leaving 9 bases of the junction unmatched. CDR1 SGHDT and CDR2 YYEEEE come from the germline V gene. This CDR3 has 15 amino acids. In DNA, the CDR3 is TGTGCCAGCAGCTTGGCCGTGGAGGGGGCGGGTGAAGCTTTCTTT. As protein: CASSLAVEGAGEAFF.

This sequence joins TRBV7-9 and TRBJ2-3; 8 positions match TRBD1. CDR1 is SEHNR and CDR2 is FQNEAQ in the germline V gene (reference sequence). CDR3 length: 18 amino acids. J gave up 2 bases and V 5 bases, and 15 bases lay outside the gene matches. The CDR3 DNA is TGTGCCAGCAGCCCCCAGGCGGGACAGGCTAAAGACACAGATACGCAGTATTTT. It codes for CASSPQAGQAKDTDTQYF.

This chain joins TRBV27 and TRBJ2-4; no reliable D call. Looked up from germline, CDR1 is MNHEY and CDR2 is SMNVEV (reference sequence). This CDR3 has 15 amino acids. V lost 2 bases and J lost 5, with 13 bases in between. The CDR3 coding sequence is TGTGCCAGCAGTTTAGGACCGATCAACCAAAACATTCAGTACTTC. Its protein product is CASSLGPINQNIQYF.

This clone was observed a few times. V usage is TRBV19 and J usage is TRBJ1-3; 8 bases map to TRBD1. Germline values: CDR1 LNHDA, CDR2 SQIVND (reference sequence). The V gene end was trimmed by 7 bases and the J gene end by 7 bases; junction bases not matched to a gene: 12. The CDR3 sequence is 15 residues long. CDR3 region: CASTTGTDRANTIYF. Written as DNA, the CDR3 is TGTGCCAGTACGACCGGGACGGACAGGGCTAACACCATATATTTT.

This rearrangement joins TRBV25-1 to TRBJ1-1; no reliable D call. Trimming removed 7 bases from V and 4 bases from J, with 13 bases in between. The CDR3 has 13 residues. Germline assignment: CDR1 MGHDK and CDR2 SYGVNS. This chain's CDR3 is CASIAVYGTEAFF. DNA for the CDR3: TGTGCCAGCATTGCAGTTTACGGCACTGAAGCTTTCTTT.

The CDR3 loop reads CASSQGFSSYEQYF. The CDR3 DNA reads TGTGCCAGCAGCCAGGGTTTCAGCTCCTACGAGCAGTACTTC. The rearrangement joins TRBV27 to TRBJ2-7, with D possibly TRBD1 on 5 matching bases. The germline CDR1 and CDR2 sequences are MNHEY and SMNVEV (reference sequence). Trimming took 6 bases from V and 0 from J, leaving 12 bases between them. The CDR3 spans 14 residues.

A note on this clone: This sample includes further DNA sequences coding for the same CDR3. The gene calls are TRBV27 and TRBJ2-5; 7 bases match TRBD1. Germline-derived CDR1 and CDR2 are MNHEY and SMNVEV (reference sequence). J lost 4 bases, V lost 0 bases, and 2 bases had no gene match. The CDR3 has 14 residues. CDR3 protein: CASSLSTGLETQYF. The CDR3, as DNA: TGTGCCAGCAGTTTATCGACAGGGCTAGAGACCCAGTACTTC.

The rearrangement uses TRBV5-4 and TRBJ1-3; the match to TRBD1 covers 11 bases. The CDR3 length is 15 residues. Germline V gene lookup returns CDR1 SGHNT and CDR2 YYREEE (reference sequence). With 4 bases clipped from V and 3 bases from J, the junction kept 3 bases outside the gene matches. CDR3 sequence (DNA): TGTGCCAGCAGCGAAGGGACAGGGGGTGGAAACACCATATATTTT. This translates into CASSEGTGGGNTIYF.

The rearrangement links TRBV7-9 to TRBJ1-1; D possibly corresponds to TRBD1 (5 bases). Germline assignment: CDR1 SEHNR and CDR2 FQNEAQ (reference sequence). The CDR3 consists of 16 residues. Trimming left V 1 base short and J 4 bases short, with 16 bases between. The CDR3 loop is CASSLDFYPGGTEAFF. The CDR3 DNA sequence: TGTGCCAGCAGCTTAGACTTTTACCCGGGGGGCACTGAAGCTTTCTTT.

Comments on this clone: A much larger clone is a single base away; this may be a read error. Other DNA sequences within the sample encode an identical CDR3. The genes are TRBV7-9 and TRBJ1-1; D is ambiguous. CDR1 and CDR2 from the germline V gene are SEHNR and FQNEAQ (reference sequence). CDR3 length equals 12 residues. V dropped 3 bases and J dropped 1 base, with 3 bases sitting between them. CDR3 bases: TGTGCCAGCAGCTTGGAGAACACTGAAGCTTTCTTT. Its translation: CASSLENTEAFF.

For this clone: The same CDR3 also results from other DNA sequences found in this sample. This chain joins TRBV9 and TRBJ2-7; tentatively, D is TRBD1 (6 bases). CDR3 size: 13 residues. V was trimmed by 3 bases and J by 2 bases, leaving 9 bases between them. CDR1 is SGDLS and CDR2 is YYNGEE in the germline V gene. CDR3 nucleotide sequence: TGTGCCAGCAGCGCCGGGACAACCTACGAGCAGTACTTC. Translation: CASSAGTTYEQYF. Full variable domain (missing parts from reference TRBV9 and TRBJ2-7): DSGVTQTPKHLITATGQRVTLRCSPRSGDLSVYWYQQSLDQGLQFLIQYYNGEERAKGNILERFSAQQFPDLHSELNLSSLELGDSALYFCASSAGTTYEQYFGPGTRLTVT.

The CDR3 loop reads CASSWTGSNTEAFF. The DNA for the CDR3 is TGTGCCAGCAGTTGGACAGGGTCGAACACTGAAGCTTTCTTT. The chain carries TRBV28 and TRBJ1-1, with 8 bases that match TRBD1. The trim removed 4 bases at V and 1 base at J, leaving 2 bases unmatched. The length of the CDR3 is 14 residues. The germline CDR1 and CDR2 sequences are MDHEN and SYDVKM.

This clone was observed a single time. The chain recombines TRBV27 with TRBJ2-2, with TRBD1 matching 10 bases. The CDR3 totals 17 residues. The germline CDR1 and CDR2 sequences are MNHEY and SMNVEV (reference sequence). Trimming removed 2 bases from V and 1 base from J; junction bases left unmatched: 4. CDR3 protein: CASSLLWDRGNTGELFF. The CDR3 DNA reads TGTGCCAGCAGTTTACTGTGGGACAGGGGGAACACCGGGGAGCTGTTTTTT.

V is TRBV21-1 and J is TRBJ2-5; the table calls TRBD2, which could not be checked here. TRBV21-1 is a pseudogene locus. The CDR3 loop spans 16 amino acids. As DNA, the CDR3 is TGTGCCAGCAGCAAGGGACTAGCGGGTTTTCAAGAGACCCAGTACTTC. The encoded protein is CASSKGLAGFQETQYF.